A selection of T cell receptor beta chains follows, all from one sample in a study of T cells expressing NK-cell markers. TCRdb reanalyzed the 5' RACE reads and collapses them to one entry per CDR3 protein, without DNA. This repertoire includes over 250,000 distinct CDR3 sequences. The sample was blood T cells: a sorted CD56 or NKG2C T cell subset, CD4+ or CD8+ T cells, or bulk PBMC T cells (not recorded which). These TCRs come from a woman aged 18-70 years in good health. Both conserved end residues are part of each CDR3. Each record gives: J gene, V gene, CDR3 protein.

j_call: TRBJ1-4
v_call: TRBV2
cdr3_aa: CASSGAGYEKLFF

j_call: TRBJ2-5
v_call: TRBV6-5
cdr3_aa: CASSCQGYQETQYF

j_call: TRBJ2-3
v_call: TRBV30
cdr3_aa: CAWNPGLAGGRDTQYF

j_call: TRBJ1-2
v_call: TRBV20-1
cdr3_aa: CSATRDRVNYGYTF

j_call: TRBJ1-1
v_call: TRBV20-1
cdr3_aa: CSAPTGRINTEAFF

j_call: TRBJ1-4
v_call: TRBV20-1
cdr3_aa: CSARRKDEKLFF

j_call: TRBJ2-5
v_call: TRBV7-2
cdr3_aa: CASSIRTGQETQYF

j_call: TRBJ2-1
v_call: TRBV9
cdr3_aa: CASSPSGLVVEQFF

j_call: TRBJ2-4
v_call: TRBV21-1
cdr3_aa: CASSKVGQGATKNIQYF

j_call: TRBJ1-3
v_call: TRBV6-1
cdr3_aa: CASSREGSGNTIYF

j_call: TRBJ2-1
v_call: TRBV7-6
cdr3_aa: CASSITQSSYNEQFF

j_call: TRBJ2-3
v_call: TRBV20-1
cdr3_aa: CSANYGASTDTQYF

j_call: TRBJ1-1
v_call: TRBV4-2
cdr3_aa: CASSHAVDRGGRNTEAFF

j_call: TRBJ2-1
v_call: TRBV24-1
cdr3_aa: CATSEQGREQFF

j_call: TRBJ2-3
v_call: TRBV3-1
cdr3_aa: CASSRGRAPITDTQYF

j_call: TRBJ1-5
v_call: TRBV19
cdr3_aa: CASSTGNQPQHF